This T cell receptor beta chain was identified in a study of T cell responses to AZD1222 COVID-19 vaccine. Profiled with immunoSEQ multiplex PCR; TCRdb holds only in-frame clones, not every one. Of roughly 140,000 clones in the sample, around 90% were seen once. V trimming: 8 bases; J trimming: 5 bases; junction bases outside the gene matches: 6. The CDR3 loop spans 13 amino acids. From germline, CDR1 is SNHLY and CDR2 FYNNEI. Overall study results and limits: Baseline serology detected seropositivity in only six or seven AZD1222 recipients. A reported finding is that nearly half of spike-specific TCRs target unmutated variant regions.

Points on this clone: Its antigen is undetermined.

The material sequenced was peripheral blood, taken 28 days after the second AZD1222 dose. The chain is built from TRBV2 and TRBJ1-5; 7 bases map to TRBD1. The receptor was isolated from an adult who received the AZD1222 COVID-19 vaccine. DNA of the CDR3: TGTGCCAGCCTATTCGACAGGGATCAGCCCCAGCATTTT. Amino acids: CASLFDRDQPQHF.